This TCR beta chain was identified in a study of blood T cells in healthy people across ages. Overall study: About one barcoded beta molecule was captured per two T cells (by template switching).

The germline V gene encodes CDR1 SGHDT and CDR2 YYEEEE. This CDR3 has 15 amino acids. The V end was cut by 4 bases, the J end by 8 bases, with 19 bases between. This clonotype has ten or more counts. This may come from a read error, since a much larger clone is one base off. The use of a sample-barcoded 5' primer and a J-beta primer mix characterized a second PCR of 7 to 11 cycles. Using its own MiXCR run on the 5' RACE reads, TCRdb lists one record per CDR3 protein. This sample has more than 900,000 distinct CDR3 sequences, with just under 30% found just once. This sample was also put to use in a study of T cells of mothers and their children. That source notes: Each child gave some 3 million TCR beta CDR3 reads (each mother, over 9.5 million). It was found that thymic selection shapes TCR recombination output similarly in related and unrelated pairs.

Source material: blood. The clonotype originates from a woman aged 40 to 50 in good health. The rearrangement links TRBV5-6 to TRBJ2-1; TRBD1 is a possible D gene (5 bases). The CDR3 is CASSPWPRAGYEQFF. DNA for the CDR3: TGTGCCAGCAGCCCATGGCCCAGGGCCGGGTATGAGCAGTTCTTC.